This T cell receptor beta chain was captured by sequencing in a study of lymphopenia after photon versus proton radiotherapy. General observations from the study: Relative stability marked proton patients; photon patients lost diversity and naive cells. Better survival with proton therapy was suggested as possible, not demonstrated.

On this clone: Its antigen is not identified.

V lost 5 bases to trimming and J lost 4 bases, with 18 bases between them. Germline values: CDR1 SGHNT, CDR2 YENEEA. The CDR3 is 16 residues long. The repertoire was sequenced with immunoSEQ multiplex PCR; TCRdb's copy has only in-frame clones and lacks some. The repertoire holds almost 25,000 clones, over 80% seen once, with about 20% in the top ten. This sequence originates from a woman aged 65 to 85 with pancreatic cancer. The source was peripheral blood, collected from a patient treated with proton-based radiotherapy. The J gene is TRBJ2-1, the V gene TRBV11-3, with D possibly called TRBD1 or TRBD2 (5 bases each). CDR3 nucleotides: TGTGCCAGCAGCCGTTCCGGGACGCATTTATACAATGAGCAGTTCTTC. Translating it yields CASSRSGTHLYNEQFF. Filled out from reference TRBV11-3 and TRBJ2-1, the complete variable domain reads EAGVVQSPRYKIIEKKQPVAFWCNPISGHNTLYWYLQNLGQGPELLIRYENEEAVDDSQLPKDRFSAERLKGVDSTLKIQPAELGDSAVYLCASSRSGTHLYNEQFFGPGTRLTVL.